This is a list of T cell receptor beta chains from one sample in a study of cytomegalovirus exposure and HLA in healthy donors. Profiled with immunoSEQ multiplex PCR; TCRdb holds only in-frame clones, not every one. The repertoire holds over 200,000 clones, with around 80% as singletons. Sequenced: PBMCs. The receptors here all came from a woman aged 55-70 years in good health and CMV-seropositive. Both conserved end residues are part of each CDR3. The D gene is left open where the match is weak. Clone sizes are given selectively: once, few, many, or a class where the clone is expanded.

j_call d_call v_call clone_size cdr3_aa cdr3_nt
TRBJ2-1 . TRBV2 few CASRAGDLGVGEQFF TGTGCCAGCAGGGCCGGGGACTTAGGGGTGGGTGAGCAGTTCTTC
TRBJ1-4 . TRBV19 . CASSPLQGLNEKLFF TGTGCCAGTAGTCCCCTACAGGGATTAAATGAAAAACTGTTTTTT
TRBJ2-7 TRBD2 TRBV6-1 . CASSRTSGAYEQYF TGTGCCAGCAGTCGGACTAGCGGGGCCTACGAGCAGTACTTC
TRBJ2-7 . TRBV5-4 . CASSLGGRYEQYF TGTGCCAGCAGCTTGGGGGGCAGATACGAGCAGTACTTC
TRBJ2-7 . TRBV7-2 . CASSTSSHYEQYF TGTGCCAGCAGCACATCGTCCCACTACGAGCAGTACTTC
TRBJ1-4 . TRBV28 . CASRGRVGEKLFF TGTGCCAGCAGAGGCAGGGTAGGAGAAAAACTGTTTTTT
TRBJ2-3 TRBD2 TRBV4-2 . CASSQTPSGGTLVTDTQYF TGTGCCAGCAGCCAGACCCCTAGCGGGGGGACCCTTGTCACAGATACGCAGTATTTT
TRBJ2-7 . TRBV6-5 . CASSFPGRGSSYEQYF TGTGCCAGCAGTTTCCCGGGGAGGGGGAGCTCCTACGAGCAGTACTTC
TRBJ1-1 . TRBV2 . CASRLDPAAPEAFF TGTGCCAGCAGGCTTGATCCAGCGGCCCCTGAAGCTTTCTTT
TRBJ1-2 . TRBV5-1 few CASSPQFYGYTF TGCGCCAGCAGCCCCCAGTTCTATGGCTACACCTTC
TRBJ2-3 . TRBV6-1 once CASSELGGPINTQYF TGTGCCAGCAGTGAGTTGGGGGGGCCCATAAATACGCAGTATTTT
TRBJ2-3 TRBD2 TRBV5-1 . CASSGEGDTQYF TGCGCCAGCAGCGGGGAGGGAGATACGCAGTATTTT
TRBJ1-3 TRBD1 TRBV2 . CATAQGEIGNTIYF TGTGCCACCGCACAGGGGGAGATTGGAAACACCATATATTTT
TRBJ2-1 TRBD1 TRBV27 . CASKVDRGNNEQFF TGTGCCAGCAAGGTAGACAGGGGAAACAATGAGCAGTTCTTC
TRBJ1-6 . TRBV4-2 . CASSQGHTNSPLHF TGTGCCAGCAGCCAGGGACATACAAATTCACCCCTCCACTTT
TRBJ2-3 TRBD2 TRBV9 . CASRGLALSTDTQYF TGTGCCAGCAGGGGACTAGCGCTTAGCACAGATACGCAGTATTTT
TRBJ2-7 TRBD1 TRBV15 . CATRMTGGDEQYF TGTGCCACCAGAATGACAGGGGGCGACGAGCAGTACTTC
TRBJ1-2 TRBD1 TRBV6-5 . CASTPRQGSGYTF TGTGCCAGCACCCCTAGACAGGGAAGTGGCTACACCTTC
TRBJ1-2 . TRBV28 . CASSGQSYGYTF TGTGCCAGCAGCGGACAGTCTTATGGCTACACCTTC
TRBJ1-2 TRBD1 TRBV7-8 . CASSDRQGSPARYGYTF TGTGCCAGCAGCGACCGACAGGGCTCCCCCGCTCGGTATGGCTACACCTTC
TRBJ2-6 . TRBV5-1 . CASSWQTSGANVLTF TGCGCCAGCAGCTGGCAGACATCTGGGGCCAACGTCCTGACTTTC
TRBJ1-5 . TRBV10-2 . CASSAQGRNQPQHF TGCGCCAGCAGTGCACAGGGTCGCAATCAGCCCCAGCATTTT
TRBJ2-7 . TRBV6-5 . CASSYSLTGTYEQYF TGTGCCAGCAGTTACTCCTTAACAGGCACCTACGAGCAGTACTTC
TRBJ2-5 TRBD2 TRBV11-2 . CASSLVGRGGLETQYF TGTGCCAGCAGCTTAGTAGGTCGGGGGGGCCTAGAGACCCAGTACTTC
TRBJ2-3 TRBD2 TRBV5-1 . CASSPSTSGSTDTQYF TGCGCCAGCAGCCCTTCGACTAGCGGTAGCACAGATACGCAGTATTTT
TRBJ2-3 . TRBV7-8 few CASSLVTAGPDTQYF TGTGCCAGCAGCTTAGTTACAGCTGGCCCAGATACGCAGTATTTT
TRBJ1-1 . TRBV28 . CASSLRSGSGDTEAFF TGTGCCAGCAGCCTCCGTAGTGGGAGCGGGGACACTGAAGCTTTCTTT
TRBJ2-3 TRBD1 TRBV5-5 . CASSSSGGGDTQYF TGTGCCAGCAGCTCATCAGGGGGCGGAGATACGCAGTATTTT
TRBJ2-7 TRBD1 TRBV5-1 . CASSLAQGVTYEQYF TGCGCCAGCAGCTTGGCGCAGGGGGTAACCTACGAGCAGTACTTC
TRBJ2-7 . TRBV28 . CASTRGPYEQYF TGTGCCAGCACTCGGGGTCCCTACGAGCAGTACTTC
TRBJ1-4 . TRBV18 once CASSPERTGINGKLFF TGTGCCAGCTCACCCGAAAGGACGGGAATCAATGGAAAACTGTTTTTT
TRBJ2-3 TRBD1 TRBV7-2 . CASTRGLYSTDTQYF TGTGCCAGCACCAGGGGGCTATACAGCACAGATACGCAGTATTTT
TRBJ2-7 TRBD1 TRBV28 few CASTIDTGVHEQYF TGTGCCAGCACCATTGACACAGGGGTCCACGAGCAGTACTTC
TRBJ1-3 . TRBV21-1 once CASTPLKGGQVLGRNTIYF TGTGCCAGCACCCCGCTTAAGGGGGGACAGGTGTTGGGGCGGAACACCATATATTTT
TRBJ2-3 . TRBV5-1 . CASRRALAADTQYF TGCGCCAGCAGGAGGGCCCTGGCAGCAGATACGCAGTATTTT
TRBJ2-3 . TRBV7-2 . CASSGGAKDTQYF TGTGCCAGCAGTGGGGGGGCGAAAGATACGCAGTATTTT
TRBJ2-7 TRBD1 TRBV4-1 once CASSQDTGTAFYEQYF TGCGCCAGCAGCCAAGATACGGGGACAGCCTTCTACGAGCAGTACTTC
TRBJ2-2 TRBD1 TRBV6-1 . CASSERTGIVTGELFF TGTGCCAGCAGTGAACGGACAGGGATAGTAACCGGGGAGCTGTTTTTT
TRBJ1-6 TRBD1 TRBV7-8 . CASSLARGLGSPLHF TGTGCCAGCAGCTTAGCCAGGGGGCTTGGTTCACCCCTCCACTTT
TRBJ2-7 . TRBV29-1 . CSVSGHPTYEQYF TGCAGCGTTTCTGGCCATCCGACCTACGAGCAGTACTTC
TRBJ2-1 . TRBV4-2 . CASSRDQLASGNEQFF TGTGCCAGCAGCCGAGACCAACTAGCATCCGGCAATGAGCAGTTCTTC
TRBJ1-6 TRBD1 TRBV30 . CAGRQGRSYNSPLHF TGTGCCGGGCGACAGGGGCGCTCCTATAATTCACCCCTCCACTTT
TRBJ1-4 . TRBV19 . CASSISRTNEKLFF TGTGCCAGTAGTATAAGCCGCACTAATGAAAAACTGTTTTTT
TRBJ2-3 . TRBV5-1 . CASSLAAGSIRGDTQYF TGCGCCAGCAGCTTGGCTGCGGGGTCGATTAGGGGAGATACGCAGTATTTT
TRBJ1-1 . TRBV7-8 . CASSLAGGGGKRNTEAFF TGTGCCAGCAGCTTAGCGGGTGGCGGGGGCAAAAGGAACACTGAAGCTTTCTTT